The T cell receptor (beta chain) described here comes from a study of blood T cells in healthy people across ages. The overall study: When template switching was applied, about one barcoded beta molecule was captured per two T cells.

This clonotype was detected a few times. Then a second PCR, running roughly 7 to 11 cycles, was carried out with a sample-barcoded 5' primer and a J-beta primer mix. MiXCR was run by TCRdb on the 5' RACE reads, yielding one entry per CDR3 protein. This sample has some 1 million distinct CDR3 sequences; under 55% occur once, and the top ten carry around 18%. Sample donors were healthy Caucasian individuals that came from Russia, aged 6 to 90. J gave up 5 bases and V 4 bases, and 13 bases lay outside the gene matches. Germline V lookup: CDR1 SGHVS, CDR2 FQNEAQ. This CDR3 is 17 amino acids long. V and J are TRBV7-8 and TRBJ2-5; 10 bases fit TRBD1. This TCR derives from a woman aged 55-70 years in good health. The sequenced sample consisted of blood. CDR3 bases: TGTGCCAGCAGCTCCTCTTCCGGGACAGGGGTAGCGGAGACCCAGTACTTC. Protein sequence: CASSSSSGTGVAETQYF.